The TCR beta chain described here comes from a study of blood T cell repertoires in COVID-19. Sequencing used immunoSEQ multiplex PCR; TCRdb keeps in-frame clones, though not all of them. The sample carries 27,000 or so clones, around 90% recorded once. Germline assignment: CDR1 SGHRS and CDR2 YFSETQ. The V segment lost 4 bases and the J segment 3 bases; nucleotides outside the gene matches: 7. This CDR3 has 14 residues. The receptor was derived from a woman in her forties or fifties with active COVID-19. Sequences were obtained from peripheral blood. The chain is built from TRBV5-1 and TRBJ2-7; TRBD1 matches at 7 bases. For the CDR3, the DNA is TGCGCCAGCAGCCGGGACAGCAGAAACTACGAGCAGTACTTC. This codes for CASSRDSRNYEQYF. Filled out from reference TRBV5-1 and TRBJ2-7, the complete variable domain reads KAGVTQTPRYLIKTRGQQVTLSCSPISGHRSVSWYQQTPGQGLQFLFEYFSETQRNKGNFPGRFSGRQFSNSRSEMNVSTLELGDSALYLCASSRDSRNYEQYFGPGTRLTVT.